This T cell receptor beta chain was recorded in a study of cytomegalovirus exposure and HLA in healthy donors. Whole-study findings and limits: Per a later analysis, 16,951 TCR beta sequences showed association with HLA alleles at 0.05 false discovery rate. Further analysis was carried out later, and it showed several of the most significant clusters appearing linked to common viral pathogens.

This clone has more than one count but fewer than ten. Antigen unknown. The J segment lost 4 bases and the V segment lost 0 bases, leaving 8 bases of the junction unmatched. The CDR3 is 16 residues long. The germline V gene encodes CDR1 GTSNPN and CDR2 SVGIG (reference sequence). Primers: 60 Vbeta forward and 13 Jbeta reverse. Clones were sequenced by immunoSEQ multiplex PCR, and TCRdb holds only the in-frame ones, with some missing. The data contain over 75,000 clones, roughly 80% of them singletons. The receptor was derived from a man aged 45-65 years in good health and CMV-seropositive. The V call is TRBV30, the J call TRBJ2-1; TRBD2 matches at 8 bases. The material sequenced was PBMCs. The CDR3 DNA is TGTGCCTGGAGTGTACTCGCGGGGGGTTTTTACAATGAGCAGTTCTTC. This sequence encodes CAWSVLAGGFYNEQFF. Full variable domain (missing parts from reference TRBV30 and TRBJ2-1): SQTIHQWPATLVQPVGSPLSLECTVEGTSNPNLYWYRQAAGRGLQLLFYSVGIGQISSEVPQNLSASRPQDRQFILSSKKLLLSDSGFYLCAWSVLAGGFYNEQFFGPGTRLTVL.